The clone carrying this T cell receptor beta chain has only one observation. The target antigen is unknown. Produced via immunoSEQ multiplex PCR; TCRdb's table is partial and in-frame only. The table shows about 70,000 clones, with about nine tenths occurring only once. The sample belongs to a study of T cell responses to AZD1222 COVID-19 vaccine. Trimming shortened V by 5 bases and J by 0 bases, and 10 bases separated the two germline ends. The germline gives CDR1 LNHDA, CDR2 SQIVND (reference sequence). The CDR3 spans 15 residues. Study-level points and caveats: With dominance at 160-218 and 743-854, vaccine-associated CD4 TCRs spanned spike. Clonal diversity was possibly underestimated, and white British individuals and females predominated among donors.

V usage is TRBV19 and J usage is TRBJ1-4; D is perhaps TRBD1 (6 bases). The source was peripheral blood, collected 28 days after the second AZD1222 dose. This clonotype was obtained from an adult who received the AZD1222 COVID-19 vaccine. CDR3 bases: TGTGCCAGTAGTTCCCGGACAGCAACTAATGAAAAACTGTTTTTT. Its protein product is CASSSRTATNEKLFF.